This is a list of T cell receptor beta chains from one sample in a study of T-cell reconstitution after alpha-beta-depleted transplantation in children. MiXCR was run by TCRdb on the PCR reads, yielding one entry per CDR3 protein. The sample consists of about 600,000 distinct CDR3 sequences, more than 20% of them appearing once. The sequencing used PBMCs, mostly from graft donor cells, collected 360 days after TCRalphabeta/CD19-depleted stem cell transplant. All receptors derive from a boy younger than two who had a stem cell transplant for acute myeloid leukemia, so the T cells may come from the graft donor. The CDR3 runs from the conserved cysteine through the conserved F or W. Each record gives: CDR3 protein, CDR3 DNA, clone size, D gene, V gene, J gene. D genes are given only for firm matches. A row's size may be missing; if present it is once, few, many or a size class.

CASSRTGTSLETQYF	TGTGCCAGCAGTCGTACCGGGACTAGTTTAGAGACCCAGTACTTC	-	TRBD2	TRBV6-1	TRBJ2-5
CASSATMGGVYNSPLHF	TGTGCCAGCAGCGCCACTATGGGGGGGGTATACAATTCACCCCTCCACTTT	few	-	TRBV28	TRBJ1-6
CASSRGGMETQYF	TGTGCCAGCAGCCGGGGAGGGATGGAGACCCAGTACTTC	-	TRBD2	TRBV5-5	TRBJ2-5
CSVLAYEQFF	TGCAGCGTTCTAGCCTATGAGCAGTTCTTC	-	-	TRBV29-1	TRBJ2-1
CASSLRLAGALYNEQFF	TGCGCCAGCAGCCTAAGACTAGCGGGGGCCTTATACAATGAGCAGTTCTTC	many	TRBD2	TRBV5-1	TRBJ2-1
CASRPLAGSSYNEQFF	TGTGCCAGCAGACCACTAGCGGGGAGCTCCTACAATGAGCAGTTCTTC	-	TRBD2	TRBV12-3/TRBV12-4	TRBJ2-1
CATSVGGDYEFNEQFF	TGTGCCACCAGTGTTGGTGGGGACTACGAATTCAATGAGCAGTTCTTC	many	TRBD2	TRBV24-1	TRBJ2-1
CSAREPGRSTDTQYF	TGCAGTGCTAGAGAGCCCGGGAGGAGCACAGATACGCAGTATTTT	-	TRBD2	TRBV20-1	TRBJ2-3
CASRNRQGSSYNSPLHF	TGTGCCAGCAGAAACCGTCAGGGGAGCTCCTATAATTCACCCCTCCACTTT	many	-	TRBV12-3/TRBV12-4	TRBJ1-6
CASSYGGQGARNEQFF	TGTGCCAGCAGTTACGGGGGACAGGGGGCGCGTAATGAGCAGTTCTTC	many	TRBD1	TRBV6-5	TRBJ2-1
CASDRGAGRVTEAFF	TGTGCCAGCGACAGGGGGGCAGGTCGTGTAACTGAAGCTTTCTTT	-	TRBD1	TRBV12-3/TRBV12-4	TRBJ1-1
CASSLDWTALNTEAFF	TGTGCCAGCAGTTTAGACTGGACGGCTTTGAACACTGAAGCTTTCTTT	-	-	TRBV12-3/TRBV12-4	TRBJ1-1
CATSGLAYNEQFF	TGTGCCACTTCGGGACTAGCCTACAATGAGCAGTTCTTC	few	TRBD2	TRBV12-3/TRBV12-4	TRBJ2-1
CSARARTGDNQPQHF	TGCAGTGCTAGAGCAAGGACAGGGGACAATCAGCCCCAGCATTTT	-	TRBD1	TRBV20-1	TRBJ1-5
CASSLDRRPGTSGSGELFF	TGTGCCAGCAGCTTAGATCGCCGTCCTGGGACTAGCGGATCCGGGGAGCTGTTTTTT	-	TRBD2	TRBV11-2	TRBJ2-2
CASTTVNTGELFF	TGTGCCAGCACCACCGTTAACACCGGGGAGCTGTTTTTT	many	-	TRBV5-5	TRBJ2-2
CSVGGSGGAETQYF	TGCAGCGTTGGGGGGAGCGGGGGGGCAGAGACCCAGTACTTC	many	TRBD2	TRBV29-1	TRBJ2-5
CSARDQGLPYNEQFF	TGCAGTGCTAGAGATCAGGGCCTCCCCTACAATGAGCAGTTCTTC	-	-	TRBV20-1	TRBJ2-1
CASSLQTGKNIQYF	TGTGCCAGCAGCCTCCAGACAGGGAAAAACATTCAGTACTTC	-	TRBD1	TRBV7-2	TRBJ2-4
CASSLRTEASYNEQFF	TGTGCCAGCAGCCTACGGACGGAGGCTTCCTACAATGAGCAGTTCTTC	-	-	TRBV7-8	TRBJ2-1
CASSLWTGGTNTEAFF	TGTGCCAGCAGTTTATGGACAGGGGGCACGAACACTGAAGCTTTCTTT	-	TRBD1	TRBV28	TRBJ1-1
CASSYGLVSAKNIQYF	TGTGCCAGCAGTTACGGACTAGTGAGTGCCAAAAACATTCAGTACTTC	-	TRBD2	TRBV6-5	TRBJ2-4
CASSLRGNHEKLFF	TGTGCCAGCAGCTTGCGAGGGAACCATGAAAAACTGTTTTTT	-	-	TRBV5-6	TRBJ1-4
CASSPLRDQETQYF	TGTGCCAGCAGTCCCCTCCGGGACCAAGAGACCCAGTACTTC	few	-	TRBV6-1	TRBJ2-5
CASSLGLAGGPSYNEQFF	TGTGCCAGCAGCTTGGGACTAGCGGGGGGGCCGTCCTACAATGAGCAGTTCTTC	-	TRBD2	TRBV11-2	TRBJ2-1
CSVELTAPNYGYTF	TGCAGCGTAGAACTGACTGCACCAAACTATGGCTACACCTTC	many	-	TRBV29-1	TRBJ1-2
CASSYAMNTEAFF	TGTGCCAGCAGTTACGCCATGAACACTGAAGCTTTCTTT	-	-	TRBV12-3/TRBV12-4	TRBJ1-1
CASSEGRGVATNEKLFF	TGTGCCAGCAGCGAAGGCAGGGGGGTTGCAACTAATGAAAAACTGTTTTTT	-	TRBD1	TRBV14	TRBJ1-4
CASSPRSGLYLQDTQYF	TGTGCCAGCAGTCCGAGAAGTGGACTATACCTGCAAGATACGCAGTATTTT	many	-	TRBV6-1	TRBJ2-3
CASTLQGNANTGELFF	TGTGCCAGCACCCTACAGGGAAACGCGAACACCGGGGAGCTGTTTTTT	-	-	TRBV12-3/TRBV12-4	TRBJ2-2
CASSLDADGGGETQYF	TGTGCCAGCAGCTTAGATGCTGACGGGGGAGGCGAGACCCAGTACTTC	many	-	TRBV7-9	TRBJ2-5
CASSLARVFRETQYF	TGTGCCAGCAGTTTGGCTCGCGTATTCAGAGAGACCCAGTACTTC	-	-	TRBV12-3/TRBV12-4	TRBJ2-5
CSARRSPSPHNEQFF	TGCAGTGCTAGGAGGAGCCCTTCCCCCCACAATGAGCAGTTCTTC	few	-	TRBV20-1	TRBJ2-1
CASSSSGITEAFF	TGTGCCAGCAGTTCATCAGGGATCACTGAAGCTTTCTTT	-	-	TRBV27	TRBJ1-1
CASSPRDSWSPLHF	TGTGCCAGCAGCCCCCGGGACAGCTGGTCACCCCTCCACTTT	-	TRBD1	TRBV5-6	TRBJ1-6
CAWRRQVNTEAFF	TGTGCCTGGAGGAGACAGGTGAACACTGAAGCTTTCTTT	-	-	TRBV30	TRBJ1-1
CASSWGPKNIQYF	TGTGCCAGCAGTTGGGGACCTAAAAACATTCAGTACTTC	few	-	TRBV6-5	TRBJ2-4